These 15 T cell receptor beta chains share one sample of origin, sequenced in a study of patients and donors after allogeneic stem cell transplantation (dated by TCRdb to between 2020 and 2021). Receptors were amplified or captured by RT-PCR. These reads were obtained on a NextSeq 550. The public reads were reprocessed in TCRdb via fastp at Q25 and MiXCR, keeping in-frame beta chains. Every entry covers one CDR3 protein and lists the most common genes and DNA from its rows. Present in this sample are fewer than 500,000 distinct CDR3 sequences, 16% of which were seen just once. The top ten clonotypes cover 7.2% of the sample. The sample comprised blood, either unsorted or a sorted T cell fraction (not recorded which). Receptor source: a human donor who was either an allogeneic HSCT recipient or a stem cell or donor lymphocyte infusion donor (not recorded which). It is not recorded whose cells these are; they may come from a transplant donor.

The rearrangement uses TRBV10-3 and TRBJ2-3; 9 bases are shared with TRBD1. Trimming cost V 3 bases and J 5 bases; bases outside gene matches: 6. Germline loops: CDR1 ENHRY, CDR2 SYGVKD. The CDR3 runs 15 residues. Written as DNA, the CDR3 is TGTGCCATCAGTGATATATGGACAGGGGAAGATACGCAGTATTTT. Protein product: CAISDIWTGEDTQYF.

This chain joins TRBV4-3 and TRBJ2-3; unclear D gene. Trimming removed 0 bases at V and 2 bases at J, with 9 bases between. In germline, CDR1 is LGHNA, CDR2 YSLEER. This CDR3 is 15 amino acids long. The CDR3 DNA sequence: TGCGCCAGCAGCCAAGAGTTGGGAAACACAGATACGCAGTATTTT. This codes for CASSQELGNTDTQYF.

In DNA form, the CDR3 reads TGCGCCAGCAGCTTCTTGGGGGGGGCTAACACCGGGGAGCTGTTTTTT. Its translation is CASSFLGGANTGELFF. J is TRBJ2-2 and V is TRBV5-1; TRBD2 is a possible D gene (7 bases). Trimming removed 2 bases at V and 2 bases at J, with 13 bases between. The CDR3 consists of 16 residues. Germline-derived CDR1 and CDR2 are SGHRS and YFSETQ.

The sample holds many counts of this clonotype. V is TRBV12-3 or TRBV12-4 and J is TRBJ2-1; the D is unclear. Trimming removed 3 bases from V and 9 bases from J, with 12 bases in between. The CDR3 has 13 amino acids. CDR3 amino acids: CASSLGAGSEQFF. In DNA, the CDR3 is TGTGCCAGCAGTTTGGGCGCCGGTAGTGAGCAGTTCTTC.

CDR3 in amino acids: CSAIVEELRYEQYF. In DNA, the CDR3 is TGCAGTGCAATTGTTGAGGAGCTTAGATACGAGCAGTACTTC. The chain recombines TRBV20-1 with TRBJ2-7; no clear D gene. The CDR3 has 14 residues. Germline V gene lookup returns CDR1 DFQATT and CDR2 SNEGSKA (reference sequence). Trimming took off 6 bases at V and 4 bases at J, with 19 bases between the two ends.

CDR3 region: CASSYGQGKNIQYF. CDR3 bases: TGTGCCAGCAGTTACGGACAGGGGAAAAACATTCAGTACTTC. This chain uses TRBV6-5 with TRBJ2-4, with 9 bases lining up with TRBD1. This CDR3 comprises 14 residues. The trim removed 2 bases at V and 4 bases at J, leaving 0 bases unmatched. The V gene's germline CDR1 is MNHEY and CDR2 SVGAGI.

The chain carries TRBV7-9 and TRBJ1-3; perhaps TRBD1 as D (5 bases). The CDR3 contains 15 residues. V lost 1 base to trimming and J lost 0 bases, with 7 bases between them. Looked up from germline, CDR1 is SEHNR and CDR2 is FQNEAQ (reference sequence). The CDR3 here is CASSLVTDSGNTIYF. The CDR3 region has the DNA TGTGCCAGCAGCTTAGTGACAGACTCTGGAAACACCATATATTTT. The whole variable domain, filled in from reference TRBV7-9 and TRBJ1-3, reads DTGVSQNPRHKITKRGQNVTFRCDPISEHNRLYWYRQTLGQGPEFLTYFQNEAQLEKSRLLSDRFSAERPKGSFSTLEIQRTEQGDSAMYLCASSLVTDSGNTIYFGEGSWLTVV.

This sequence joins TRBV30 and TRBJ2-3, with D maybe TRBD2 (5 bases). Trimming took off 2 bases at V and 0 bases at J, with 9 bases between the two ends. CDR1 GTSNPN and CDR2 SVGIG come from the germline V gene (reference sequence). CDR3 length: 14 residues. CDR3 nucleotides: TGTGCCTGGAGTCAGCGGTCTAGCACAGATACGCAGTATTTT. It is translated as CAWSQRSSTDTQYF. Drawing the rest from reference TRBV30 and TRBJ2-3, the complete variable domain is SQTIHQWPATLVQPVGSPLSLECTVEGTSNPNLYWYRQAAGRGLQLLFYSVGIGQISSEVPQNLSASRPQDRQFILSSKKLLLSDSGFYLCAWSQRSSTDTQYFGPGTRLTVL.

This clonotype was counted between two and nine times. The chain has TRBV7-9 and TRBJ2-7; D is unclear. V lost 1 base and J lost 4, with 5 bases in between. CDR3 length equals 12 residues. CDR1 is SEHNR and CDR2 is FQNEAQ in the germline V gene (reference sequence). The CDR3 spells CASSLEYYEQYF. CDR3 bases: TGTGCCAGCAGCTTAGAGTATTACGAGCAGTACTTC.

V and J are TRBV12-3 or TRBV12-4 and TRBJ1-6, with D possibly TRBD1 on 6 matching bases. V gave up 2 bases and J gave up 5 bases, with 10 bases separating them. This CDR3 has 15 residues. This CDR3 is CASSLRGPDNSPLHF. CDR3 sequence (DNA): TGTGCCAGCAGTTTACGGGGGCCGGATAATTCACCCCTCCACTTT.

This clonotype was counted between two and nine times. The gene calls are TRBV20-1 and TRBJ1-1; possible D gene TRBD1, 5 bases. Deletions cut 6 bases from V and 4 bases from J, with 12 bases between. Germline CDR1 and CDR2: DFQATT and SNEGSKA (reference sequence). The length of the CDR3 is 12 residues. The CDR3 spells CSAREGTTEAFF. In DNA form, the CDR3 reads TGCAGTGCCCGGGAAGGGACCACTGAAGCTTTCTTT.

There are a few counts of this clonotype. CDR3 in DNA: TGTGCCAGCAGCCGCGGACAGGGGCAAGGCTACACCTTC. Protein sequence: CASSRGQGQGYTF. J is TRBJ1-2 and V is TRBV27; 9 bases agree with TRBD1. CDR1 and CDR2 (germline): MNHEY, SMNVEV (reference sequence). The CDR3 totals 13 residues. V gave up 6 bases and J gave up 8 bases; unmatched junction bases: 7.

A few counts support this clonotype. The V call is TRBV11-3, the J call TRBJ2-5, with D perhaps TRBD1 (5 bases). Trimming removed 1 base from V and 5 bases from J, with 14 bases in between. This CDR3 has 15 residues. Germline-derived CDR1 and CDR2 are SGHNT and YENEEA. CDR3 nucleotide sequence: TGTGCCAGCAGCTTAGGTCTGCTTGCAGGGGAGACCCAGTACTTC. Amino acid sequence: CASSLGLLAGETQYF. Full variable domain (outside the CDR3, taken from reference TRBV11-3 and TRBJ2-5): EAGVVQSPRYKIIEKKQPVAFWCNPISGHNTLYWYLQNLGQGPELLIRYENEEAVDDSQLPKDRFSAERLKGVDSTLKIQPAELGDSAVYLCASSLGLLAGETQYFGPGTRLLVL.

The chain recombines TRBV12-3 or TRBV12-4 with TRBJ1-2; D is unresolved. V was cut by 3 bases and J by 4 bases, with 15 bases left in between. CDR3 length: 15 amino acids. DNA for the CDR3: TGTGCCAGCAGTTTTGGCGGGTTATCAGTCTATGGCTACACCTTC. It yields the protein CASSFGGLSVYGYTF.

The rearrangement uses TRBV6-5 and TRBJ2-2, with TRBD2 identical over 9 bases. V lost 5 bases to trimming and J lost 0 bases; unmatched junction nucleotides: 7. The CDR3 loop spans 17 amino acids. The germline CDR1 and CDR2 sequences are MNHEY and SVGAGI. In DNA form, the CDR3 reads TGTGCCAGCAGTCACTTCGGACTAGCGTCGAACACCGGGGAGCTGTTTTTT. This encodes CASSHFGLASNTGELFF.